The 29 T cell receptor beta chains given below trace back to one sample, sequenced in a study of prognosis after radiotherapy for stage I lung cancer. It was by two-round multiplex PCR that TCR beta CDR3 was amplified from genomic DNA. Amplification in first-round PCR relied on primers specific to each TRBV and TRBJ gene. TCRdb passed the multiplex PCR reads through MiXCR, listing each CDR3 protein once. The table records roughly 20,000 distinct CDR3 sequences, roughly 44% of them present only once. The sample was PBMCs, taken before or after stereotactic body radiation therapy (not recorded which). The receptor set was obtained from a donor of 50 years or more with non-small cell lung cancer.

This clonotype was found once. One junction end does not reproduce the germline sequence, and a read error may be involved. The chain is built from TRBV11-2 and TRBJ2-6; D could derive from TRBD1 or TRBD2 (5 bases each). Germline assignment: CDR1 SGHAT and CDR2 FQNNGV. The length of the CDR3 is 18 residues. CDR3 nucleotide sequence: TGTGCCAGCGGCTTAAGAGGGACCGTAGCCTCTGGGGCCAACGTCCTGACTTTC. Protein sequence: CASGLRGTVASGANVLTF.

This clonotype was counted many times. The rearrangement links TRBV7-2 to TRBJ2-2, with D perhaps TRBD1 or TRBD2 (5 bases each). The V gene lost 6 bases and the J gene lost 1 base, with 12 bases spanning the gap. Germline V gene data show CDR1 as SGHTA and CDR2 as FQGNSA. This CDR3 comprises 15 residues. The DNA for the CDR3 is TGTGCCAGCAGTCCGGGACGACAGAACACCGGGGAGCTGTTTTTT. Translating it yields CASSPGRQNTGELFF.

This chain joins TRBV28 and TRBJ1-1, with TRBD1 matching over 7 bases. CDR3 length: 16 residues. Germline V gives CDR1 MDHEN, CDR2 SYDVKM. V lost 5 bases and J lost 0; bases outside the gene matches: 9. Here the CDR3 reads CASSPGTVEMNTEAFF. The CDR3 DNA follows: TGTGCCAGCAGTCCCGGGACAGTAGAGATGAACACTGAAGCTTTCTTT.

As regards this clonotype: Just one base apart from a much larger clone, this may be a read error. The rearrangement joins TRBV14 to TRBJ2-6; D is ambiguous. Deletions cut 1 base from V and 0 bases from J, with 10 bases between. CDR3 length equals 17 residues. The germline V gene encodes CDR1 SGHDN and CDR2 FVKESK. The CDR3 here is CASSQAGRASGANVLTF. The CDR3, as DNA: TGTGCCAGCAGCCAAGCCGGACGTGCCTCTGGGGCCAACGTCCTGACTTTC.

Turning to this clonotype: Relative to the germline gene, one junction end is altered; a read error may explain this. The chain uses TRBV9 and TRBJ1-3; no reliable D call. CDR3 length equals 15 residues. CDR1 is SGDLS, CDR2 YYNGEE, per germline. The CDR3 sequence is CARSVEGGSGNTIYF. The CDR3 nucleotides read TGTGCCAGAAGCGTAGAGGGTGGCTCTGGAAACACCATATATTTT.

The V call is TRBV24-1, the J call TRBJ2-3; weak D call: TRBD1 (5 bases). Deletions cut 5 bases from V and 3 bases from J, with 23 bases between. CDR1 and CDR2 from the germline V gene are KGHDR and SFDVKD. CDR3 length equals 18 residues. Written as DNA, the CDR3 is TGTGCCACCAGTGCCCCATGGACACCATTTCGATCGACAGATACGCAGTATTTT. Protein: CATSAPWTPFRSTDTQYF.

The chain carries TRBV12-5 and TRBJ1-1; D is undetermined. Germline CDR1 reads LGHNT; CDR2 reads FRNRAP. The CDR3 length is 14 residues. V was clipped by 2 bases and J by 7 bases, with 14 bases between them. The CDR3 coding sequence is TGTGCTAGTGGTTTGCTTTCCAAGATCAGTGAAGCTTTCTTT. This sequence encodes CASGLLSKISEAFF.

The gene calls are TRBV9 and TRBJ2-3; D could derive from TRBD1 or TRBD2 (5 bases each). V was shortened by 5 bases and J by 2 bases, with 9 bases between the two germline ends. Germline V gene data show CDR1 as SGDLS and CDR2 as YYNGEE. The CDR3 sequence is 13 residues long. The CDR3 loop reads CASRGTITDTQYF. The CDR3 nucleotides read TGTGCCAGCAGGGGGACCATCACAGATACGCAGTATTTT.

This clonotype was seen a few times. The chain combines TRBV29-1 with TRBJ2-5; D could derive from TRBD1 or TRBD2 (6 bases each). The CDR3 has 12 amino acids. V lost 4 bases, J lost 4 bases, and 10 bases lay in between. Germline lookup yields CDR1 SQVTM and CDR2 ANQGSEA. CDR3 bases: TGCAGCGTTGGACTAGGGGGAGAGACCCAGTACTTC. This encodes CSVGLGGETQYF.

CDR3 loop: CASSLAFSYTGELFF. The CDR3 DNA reads TGTGCCAGCAGCTTAGCATTTTCCTACACCGGGGAGCTGTTTTTT. The chain combines TRBV7-9 with TRBJ2-2; no reliable D call. Germline V gene data show CDR1 as SEHNR and CDR2 as FQNEAQ (reference sequence). V lost 0 bases and J 3 bases, leaving 8 bases between the germline ends. The CDR3 sequence is 15 residues long.

About this clonotype: Because the CDR3 is missing its conserved closing phenylalanine or tryptophan, this is likely a read error. The chain is built from TRBV7-3 and TRBJ2-1; 12 bases match TRBD2. Germline CDR1 reads SGHTA; CDR2 reads FQGTGA. With V trimmed by 3 bases and J by 6 bases, 3 bases remained unmatched. The CDR3 loop spans 15 amino acids. CDR3 sequence (DNA): TGTGCCAGCAGCTTGACTAGCGGGAGCGGCAATGAGCAGTTCTTA. Protein: CASSLTSGSGNEQFL.

This clonotype is medium-sized in the sample. The rearrangement links TRBV27 to TRBJ2-7, with 14 bases aligning to TRBD2. The CDR3 spans 15 residues. The V gene end was trimmed by 5 bases and the J gene end by 7 bases; junction bases not matched to a gene: 7. Germline V gene lookup returns CDR1 MNHEY and CDR2 SMNVEV (reference sequence). CDR3 loop: CASSRGLAGVQEQYF. DNA of the CDR3: TGTGCCAGCAGTCGGGGACTAGCGGGAGTACAGGAGCAGTACTTC.

This clonotype occurred a few times. This may be a read error, as it is one base from a much larger clone. The chain couples TRBV2 to TRBJ2-7; weak D call: TRBD2 (5 bases). The CDR3 loop spans 12 amino acids. CDR1 is SNHLY, CDR2 FYNNEI, per germline. CDR3 in amino acids: CASREDGYEQHF. The DNA for the CDR3 is TGTGCCAGCAGGGAGGACGGCTACGAGCAGCACTTC.

V usage is TRBV11-2 and J usage is TRBJ2-5, with D perhaps TRBD1 or TRBD2 (7 bases each). In germline, CDR1 is SGHAT, CDR2 FQNNGV. V lost 3 bases, J lost 7 bases, and 21 bases lay in between. This CDR3 is 16 amino acids long. The chain's CDR3 is CASSFITGGRGLTQYF. In DNA, the CDR3 is TGTGCCAGCAGCTTCATAACCGGGGGGAGGGGGCTGACCCAGTACTTC.

V gene TRBV20-1 combines with J gene TRBJ1-1, with D perhaps TRBD1 (6 bases). Per the germline V gene, CDR1 is DFQATT and CDR2 is SNEGSKA (reference sequence). Deletions cut 5 bases from V and 2 bases from J, with 9 bases between. This CDR3 is built from 12 residues. CDR3 protein: CSAGGPNTEAFF. The CDR3 coding sequence is TGCAGTGCTGGGGGCCCAAACACTGAAGCTTTCTTT.

As to this clonotype: A much larger clonotype is one base distant, so this may be a read error. The genes are TRBV5-1 and TRBJ2-5; a weak D match, TRBD1 (5 bases). The CDR3 totals 13 residues. The V gene's germline CDR1 is SGHRS and CDR2 YFSETQ. Trimming took off 4 bases at V and 5 bases at J, with 12 bases between the two ends. Here the CDR3 reads CASSPRECETQYF. In DNA, the CDR3 is TGCGCCAGCAGCCCCAGGGAATGCGAGACCCAGTACTTC.

This clonotype was observed at least ten times. The chain carries TRBV7-2 and TRBJ2-1, with 10 bases fitting TRBD2. The V gene's germline CDR1 is SGHTA and CDR2 FQGNSA. The junction had 5 bases not matched to a gene; V was cut back by 1 base and J by 8 bases. This CDR3 has 15 residues. The CDR3 DNA sequence: TGTGCCAGCAGCTTAGGAGCGGGAGGGCCCTATGAGCAGTTCTTC. This sequence encodes CASSLGAGGPYEQFF.

By its share, this clonotype is medium-sized. V is TRBV20-1 and J is TRBJ1-2, with D possibly being TRBD1 (5 bases). This CDR3 comprises 14 residues. The germline V gene encodes CDR1 DFQATT and CDR2 SNEGSKA (reference sequence). With 0 bases removed from V and 8 bases from J, the gap between germline ends came to 16 bases. The DNA for the CDR3 is TGCAGTGCTAGAGAACCGGGGCCCTCTAAGGGCTACACCTTC. Encoded protein: CSAREPGPSKGYTF.

This clonotype showed up many times. The CDR3 sequence is CASGRGGDHNEQFF. The CDR3, as DNA: TGTGCTAGTGGCCGAGGGGGCGACCACAATGAGCAGTTCTTC. This chain connects TRBV12-5 to TRBJ2-1; 7 nucleotides line up with TRBD1. CDR3 length equals 14 residues. Germline-derived CDR1 and CDR2 are LGHNT and FRNRAP. V shed 6 bases, J shed 5 bases, and the junction held 7 bases outside the gene matches.

This clonotype appeared once. The CDR3 here is CARSPVPPREQYF. The CDR3 DNA sequence: TGTGCCAGAAGTCCCGTGCCCCCGAGAGAGCAGTACTTC. The chain couples TRBV12-3 or TRBV12-4 to TRBJ2-7; D remains unclear. The CDR3 consists of 13 residues. The V and J ends lost 9 bases and 7 bases respectively, with 19 bases between them.

This clonotype was observed at least ten times. This may stem from a read error, because a much larger clone lies one nucleotide away. This rearrangement joins TRBV7-3 to TRBJ2-3; the match to TRBD1 covers 8 bases. V trimming: 8 bases; J trimming: 9 bases; junction bases outside the gene matches: 10. The germline gives CDR1 SGHTA, CDR2 FQGTGA. This CDR3 comprises 13 residues. CDR3: CASRSDRGSTQYF. CDR3 sequence (DNA): TGTGCCAGCCGCTCTGACAGGGGAAGCACGCAGTATTTT.

Points on this clonotype: A much bigger clone sits one base away, suggesting this may be a read error. Here the CDR3 reads CASSSTGLVNGELLF. The CDR3 DNA follows: TGTGCCAGCAGCTCGACAGGGTTGGTGAACGGGGAGCTGCTTTTT. The chain has TRBV7-9 and TRBJ2-2; 7 bases match TRBD1. This CDR3 spans 15 amino acids. Germline V CDR1 and CDR2: SEHNR, FQNEAQ (reference sequence). The full variable domain, completed using reference TRBV7-9 and TRBJ2-2, is DTGVSQNPRHKITKRGQNVTFRCDPISEHNRLYWYRQTLGQGPEFLTYFQNEAQLEKSRLLSDRFSAERPKGSFSTLEIQRTEQGDSAMYLCASSSTGLVNGELLFGEGSRLTVL.

This clonotype was detected ten times or more. V gene TRBV15 combines with J gene TRBJ2-7; TRBD2 matches 11 bases. V lost 10 bases to trimming and J lost 5 bases; unmatched junction nucleotides: 13. This CDR3 is 15 amino acids long. Germline values: CDR1 LNHNV, CDR2 YYDKDF (reference sequence). CDR3 bases: TGTGCCAGTAGCAGGGAACTAGCGGGAGCTAACGAGCAGTACTTC. This encodes CASSRELAGANEQYF.

This clonotype has at least ten counts. This chain connects TRBV12-3 or TRBV12-4 to TRBJ2-3; D not certain. The CDR3 spans 12 residues. The ends were cut back, 3 bases at V and 2 bases at J, with 3 bases in the middle. CDR3 nucleotide sequence: TGTGCCAGCAGTTTGAACACAGATACGCAGTATTTT. Protein product: CASSLNTDTQYF.

The chain has TRBV28 and TRBJ2-2; 8 bases agree with TRBD2. CDR1 MDHEN and CDR2 SYDVKM come from the germline V gene. This CDR3 contains 16 residues. Trimming removed 7 bases from V and 6 bases from J; junction bases left unmatched: 13. DNA of the CDR3: TGTGCCAGCATCCCGGGAGGTGGCGGGAGGTCCGGGGAGCTGTTTTTT. Its translation: CASIPGGGGRSGELFF. Filled out from reference TRBV28 and TRBJ2-2, the complete variable domain reads DVKVTQSSRYLVKRTGEKVFLECVQDMDHENMFWYRQDPGLGLRLIYFSYDVKMKEKGDIPEGYSVSREKKERFSLILESASTNQTSMYLCASIPGGGGRSGELFFGEGSRLTVL.

The chain is built from TRBV20-1 and TRBJ2-7, with D maybe TRBD1 (6 bases). This CDR3 is 12 amino acids long. Germline assignment: CDR1 DFQATT and CDR2 SNEGSKA (reference sequence). V lost 2 bases, J lost 6 bases, and 11 bases lay in between. The CDR3 sequence is CSARSDRSEQYF. DNA of the CDR3: TGCAGTGCTAGATCTGACAGGTCCGAGCAGTACTTC.

The chain carries TRBV6-2 or TRBV6-3 and TRBJ2-2; D call uncertain. Germline-derived CDR1 and CDR2 are MNHEY and SVGEGT. V shed 5 bases and J shed 5 bases, with 9 bases lying between them. The CDR3 length is 13 residues. The CDR3 region is CASSVKLTGELFF. In DNA form, the CDR3 reads TGTGCCAGCAGTGTAAAGCTGACCGGGGAGCTGTTTTTT.

This clonotype was observed many times. The genes are TRBV5-4 and TRBJ1-2, with D perhaps TRBD1 (6 bases). This CDR3 spans 15 amino acids. V lost 3 bases and J 4 bases, leaving 16 bases between the germline ends. Looked up from germline, CDR1 is SGHNT and CDR2 is YYREEE (reference sequence). The CDR3 reads CASSSLIQGSYGYTF. The CDR3 nucleotides read TGTGCCAGCAGCTCGCTGATACAGGGTAGCTATGGCTACACCTTC.

This clonotype was counted many times. The rearrangement uses TRBV2 and TRBJ2-1, with D possibly being TRBD1 (6 bases). Germline lookup yields CDR1 SNHLY and CDR2 FYNNEI. The CDR3 is 11 amino acids. Trimming removed 7 bases at V and 9 bases at J, with 10 bases between. In DNA, the CDR3 is TGTGCCAGCAACGGACAGTTTGAGCAGTTCTTC. This translates into CASNGQFEQFF.